These T cell receptor beta chains were read from a single sample in a study of blood T cell repertoires in COVID-19. The repertoire was sequenced with immunoSEQ multiplex PCR; TCRdb's copy has only in-frame clones and lacks some. The data contain 250,000 to 300,000 clones, around 80% of them singletons. Material for sequencing was PBMCs or T cells enriched from blood (not recorded which). The source of these receptors is a young man with acute COVID-19. Both conserved end residues are part of each CDR3. D genes are given only for firm matches. A clone size is listed for some rows: how often the clone was seen (once, few, many), or a class if it is expanded.

TRBD2	.	TRBV28	TRBJ2-5	CASSTPGGDYQETQYF	TGTGCCAGCAGTACCCCGGGGGGGGACTACCAAGAGACCCAGTACTTC
TRBD2	.	TRBV2	TRBJ2-2	CASNAGGRFNTGELFF	TGTGCCAGCAATGCGGGAGGACGGTTTAACACCGGGGAGCTGTTTTTT
.	few	TRBV28	TRBJ1-2	CASTVRGGYYGYTF	TGTGCCAGCACAGTTAGAGGGGGTTACTATGGCTACACCTTC
.	.	TRBV4-2	TRBJ2-2	CASSQDPRENTGELFF	TGTGCCAGCAGCCAAGATCCGCGGGAGAACACCGGGGAGCTGTTTTTT
.	.	TRBV20-1	TRBJ2-2	CSATGGELFF	TGCAGTGCTACGGGAGGGGAGCTGTTTTTT
.	.	TRBV5-1	TRBJ1-2	CASSPGDWAYGYTF	TGCGCCAGCAGCCCTGGGGACTGGGCCTATGGCTACACCTTC
.	.	TRBV6-5	TRBJ1-1	CASSYQTDQNTEAFF	TGTGCCAGCAGTTACCAGACAGACCAGAACACTGAAGCTTTCTTT
.	.	TRBV6-2/TRBV6-3	TRBJ1-6	CASSYSGDIESPLHF	TGTGCCAGCAGTTACTCAGGGGACATTGAATCACCCCTCCACTTT
TRBD2	.	TRBV19	TRBJ2-1	CATSRLAGYYNEQFF	TGTGCCACCTCGAGACTAGCGGGTTACTACAATGAGCAGTTCTTC
TRBD1	.	TRBV3-1/TRBV3-2	TRBJ1-5	CASSHRQGIEPQHF	TGTGCCAGCAGCCACAGACAGGGGATAGAGCCCCAGCATTTT
.	.	TRBV27	TRBJ2-1	CASSLRGSGQFF	TGTGCCAGCAGTTTAAGGGGGAGTGGGCAGTTCTTC
TRBD2	.	TRBV19	TRBJ2-3	CASSYGLAATDTQYF	TGTGCCAGTAGTTATGGACTAGCGGCCACAGATACGCAGTATTTT
TRBD1	.	TRBV28	TRBJ1-1	CASSLGDRGGTAEAFF	TGTGCCAGCAGTCTGGGGGACAGGGGAGGGACGGCTGAAGCTTTCTTT
TRBD2	.	TRBV29-1	TRBJ2-2	CSVWLAGPGELFF	TGCAGCGTTTGGCTAGCGGGTCCCGGGGAGCTGTTTTTT
TRBD1	.	TRBV27	TRBJ1-2	CASSFVQGGGYTF	TGTGCCAGCAGTTTTGTACAGGGGGGCGGCTACACCTTC
TRBD1	.	TRBV24-1	TRBJ2-2	CATSDLGQTNTGELFF	TGTGCCACCAGTGACTTGGGACAGACGAACACCGGGGAGCTGTTTTTT
.	.	TRBV6-4	TRBJ1-4	CASSATTGPTKKLFF	TGTGCCAGCAGTGCCACGACAGGACCGACGAAAAAACTGTTTTTT
.	.	TRBV3-1/TRBV3-2	TRBJ1-1	CASSQDSDRPAGAFF	TGTGCCAGCAGCCAAGATTCCGACAGGCCGGCTGGAGCTTTCTTT
.	.	TRBV11-2	TRBJ1-4	CASRRGWGGAREKLFF	TGTGCCAGCAGACGAGGTTGGGGGGGGGCTAGGGAAAAACTGTTTTTT
TRBD1	.	TRBV10-3	TRBJ2-1	CAISDPGTGGGNEQFF	TGTGCCATCAGTGACCCCGGGACAGGGGGCGGGAATGAGCAGTTCTTC
.	.	TRBV30	TRBJ1-2	CAWSTGLDYGYTF	TGTGCCTGGAGTACAGGGCTAGACTATGGCTACACCTTC
.	.	TRBV3-1/TRBV3-2	TRBJ1-2	CASSQNNRFGDGYTF	TGTGCCAGCAGCCAAAATAACAGGTTTGGAGATGGCTACACCTTC
TRBD1	.	TRBV7-2	TRBJ1-1	CASSLRFGRGSTEAFF	TGTGCCAGCAGCTTACGGTTTGGCAGGGGGAGCACTGAAGCTTTCTTT
.	.	TRBV9	TRBJ2-3	CASGERATDTQYF	TGTGCCAGTGGGGAGAGGGCCACAGATACGCAGTATTTT
TRBD2	.	TRBV7-9	TRBJ2-5	CASSLGLARETQYF	TGTGCCAGCAGCCTTGGACTAGCGCGGGAGACCCAGTACTTC
.	.	TRBV10-3	TRBJ1-1	CAIRVQGYNTEAFF	TGTGCCATCAGGGTACAGGGTTACAACACTGAAGCTTTCTTT
TRBD1	few	TRBV5-5	TRBJ1-6	CASSFPGQGVPPLHF	TGTGCCAGCAGCTTCCCGGGACAGGGAGTTCCACCCCTCCACTTT
.	.	TRBV29-1	TRBJ1-2	CSVGTTAGDGYTF	TGCAGCGTGGGGACTACGGCCGGCGATGGCTACACCTTC
.	.	TRBV24-1	TRBJ1-4	CATSDNSDTAPEKLFF	TGTGCCACCAGTGATAACTCGGACACCGCGCCTGAAAAACTGTTTTTT
.	.	TRBV7-8	TRBJ1-4	CASSLDQGQGEKLFF	TGTGCCAGCAGCTTAGACCAGGGGCAAGGTGAAAAACTGTTTTTT
.	.	TRBV6-1	TRBJ2-1	CASSEVPPGTSSYNEQFF	TGTGCCAGCAGTGAAGTCCCCCCGGGAACGAGCTCCTACAATGAGCAGTTCTTC
TRBD1	.	TRBV5-1	TRBJ1-2	CASSWNKGTGIGYTF	TGTGCCAGCAGTTGGAATAAGGGGACAGGGATTGGCTACACCTTC
TRBD1	once	TRBV13	TRBJ1-3	CASSSGTGSGNTIYF	TGTGCCAGCAGCTCCGGGACAGGCTCTGGAAACACCATATATTTT
.	few	TRBV3-1/TRBV3-2	TRBJ2-2	CASSPAGDTGELFF	TGTGCCAGCAGCCCCGCAGGGGACACCGGGGAGCTGTTTTTT
.	.	TRBV7-3	TRBJ2-2	CASRVAGELFF	TGTGCCAGCAGGGTAGCCGGGGAGCTGTTTTTT
TRBD1	once	TRBV6-1	TRBJ1-2	CASSEAFAGGGYGYTF	TGTGCCAGCAGTGAAGCGTTTGCAGGGGGCGGCTATGGCTACACCTTC
.	.	TRBV11-2	TRBJ2-3	CASSLGISGRAGTQYF	TGTGCCAGCAGCTTAGGAATTTCCGGGCGGGCCGGTACGCAGTATTTT
TRBD1	few	TRBV6-5	TRBJ2-2	CASRPDRDTGELFF	TGTGCCAGCAGACCAGACAGGGACACCGGGGAGCTGTTTTTT
.	.	TRBV6-5	TRBJ1-2	CASGTVNYGYTF	TGTGCCAGCGGAACAGTTAACTATGGCTACACCTTC
.	.	TRBV5-1	TRBJ2-3	CASSLEGAHTDTQYF	TGCGCCAGCAGCTTGGAAGGGGCCCACACAGATACGCAGTATTTT
.	.	TRBV5-1	TRBJ2-5	CASSSPTGDFQETQYF	TGTGCCAGCAGCTCCCCCACGGGAGATTTTCAAGAGACCCAGTACTTC